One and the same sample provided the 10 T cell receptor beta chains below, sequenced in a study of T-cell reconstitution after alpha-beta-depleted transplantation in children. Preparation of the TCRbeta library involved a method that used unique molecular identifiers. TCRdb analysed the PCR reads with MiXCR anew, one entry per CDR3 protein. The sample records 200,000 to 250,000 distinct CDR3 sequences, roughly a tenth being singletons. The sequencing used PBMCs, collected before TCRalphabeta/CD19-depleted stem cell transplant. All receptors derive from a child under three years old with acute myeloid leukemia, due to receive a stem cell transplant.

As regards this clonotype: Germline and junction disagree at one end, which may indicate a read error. As DNA, the CDR3 is TGTGTCAGCAGACAGGGACAGTACCCACCCTACGAGCAGTACTTC. Translated, it gives CVSRQGQYPPYEQYF. The chain is built from TRBV6-1 and TRBJ2-7, with 7 bases aligning to TRBD1. The CDR3 is 15 residues long. Germline values: CDR1 MNHNS, CDR2 SASEGT.

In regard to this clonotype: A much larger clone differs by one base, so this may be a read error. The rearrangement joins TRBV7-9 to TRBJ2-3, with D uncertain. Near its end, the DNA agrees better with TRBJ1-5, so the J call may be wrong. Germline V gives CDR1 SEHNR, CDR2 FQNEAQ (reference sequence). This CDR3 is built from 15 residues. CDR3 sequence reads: CASSLRAGAGDTQHF. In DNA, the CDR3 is TGTGCCAGCAGCTTACGGGCGGGAGCGGGAGATACGCAGCATTTT.

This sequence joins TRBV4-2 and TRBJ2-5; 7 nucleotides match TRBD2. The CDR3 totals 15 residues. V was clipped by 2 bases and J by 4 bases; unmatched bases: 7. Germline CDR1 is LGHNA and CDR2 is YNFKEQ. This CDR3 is CASSQPSGLGETQYF. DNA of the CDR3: TGTGCCAGCAGCCAACCTAGTGGACTAGGAGAGACCCAGTACTTC.

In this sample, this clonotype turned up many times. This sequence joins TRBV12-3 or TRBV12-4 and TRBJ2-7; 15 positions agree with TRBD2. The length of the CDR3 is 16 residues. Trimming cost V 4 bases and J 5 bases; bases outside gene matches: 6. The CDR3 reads CASSYPGLAGGDEQYF. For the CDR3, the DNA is TGTGCCAGCAGTTACCCGGGACTAGCGGGAGGAGACGAGCAGTACTTC.

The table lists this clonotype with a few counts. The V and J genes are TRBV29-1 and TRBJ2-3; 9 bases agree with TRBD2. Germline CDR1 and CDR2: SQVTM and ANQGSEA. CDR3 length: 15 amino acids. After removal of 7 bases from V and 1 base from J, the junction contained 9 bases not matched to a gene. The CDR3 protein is CSARSVAGGTDTQYF. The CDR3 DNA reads TGCAGCGCCCGATCTGTAGCGGGAGGCACAGATACGCAGTATTTT.

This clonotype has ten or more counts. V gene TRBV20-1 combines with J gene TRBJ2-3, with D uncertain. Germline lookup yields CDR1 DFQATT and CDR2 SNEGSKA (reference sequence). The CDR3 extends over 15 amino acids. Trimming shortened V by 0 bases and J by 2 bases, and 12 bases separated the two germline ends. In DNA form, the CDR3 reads TGCAGTGCTAGAGAGGGTAGTTTTTTCACAGATACGCAGTATTTT. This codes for CSAREGSFFTDTQYF.

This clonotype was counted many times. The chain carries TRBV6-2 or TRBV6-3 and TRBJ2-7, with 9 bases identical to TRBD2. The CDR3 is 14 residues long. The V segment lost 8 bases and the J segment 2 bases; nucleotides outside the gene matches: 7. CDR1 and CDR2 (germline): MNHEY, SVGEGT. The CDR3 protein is CASRTSAQPYEQYF. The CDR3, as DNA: TGTGCCAGCCGGACTAGCGCCCAGCCCTACGAGCAGTACTTC.

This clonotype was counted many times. The CDR3 sequence is CASMASGSTDTQYF. The CDR3 nucleotides are TGTGCCAGCATGGCTAGCGGGAGCACAGATACGCAGTATTTT. The V gene is TRBV7-8, the J gene TRBJ2-3, with 8 bases fitting TRBD2. Germline loops: CDR1 SGHVS, CDR2 FQNEAQ. Trimming cost V 7 bases and J 0 bases; bases outside gene matches: 3. The CDR3 runs to 14 residues.

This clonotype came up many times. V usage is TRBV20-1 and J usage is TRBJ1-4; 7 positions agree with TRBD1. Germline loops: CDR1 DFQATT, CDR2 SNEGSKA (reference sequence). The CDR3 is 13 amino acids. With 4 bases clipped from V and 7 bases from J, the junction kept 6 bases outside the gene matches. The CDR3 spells CSATTGRGEKLFF. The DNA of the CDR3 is TGCAGTGCTACGACAGGGAGGGGTGAAAAACTGTTTTTT.

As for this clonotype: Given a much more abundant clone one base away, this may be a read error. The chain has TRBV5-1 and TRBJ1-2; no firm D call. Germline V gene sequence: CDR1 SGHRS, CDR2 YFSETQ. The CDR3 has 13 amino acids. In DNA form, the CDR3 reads TGCGCCAGCAGCGCTGGACCCGACTATGGCGACACCTTC. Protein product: CASSAGPDYGDTF.